This T cell receptor beta chain was documented in a study (dated by TCRdb to between 2014 and 2016). For the wider study: The study set out to test whether tumor-infiltrating Tregs in breast cancer get recruited from blood Tregs or are instead converted in situ from other CD4+ T cell subsets.

What the study reported, not specific to this receptor: Rather than covering whole repertoires, validation in the larger cohort was restricted to a single TCR beta V-J rearrangement. Tumor memory CD4+ T cell TCR gene usage clustered with blood and lymph node memory CD4+ cells and lymph node naive CD4+ cells. Across the 23 patients, about 12.9% of TRBV12-4/TRBJ1-2 sequences from tumor Tregs were shared with naive CD4+ cells, compared with under 2.2% shared with blood Tregs or memory cells. The greatest overlap of tumor-infiltrating Treg TCR alpha and beta sequences was observed with tumor naive CD4+ T cells, followed by blood naive CD4+ T cells.

The Miltenyi Naive CD4+ T Cell Isolation kit was used to purify naive CD4+ T cells, and CD25 microbeads were used to remove Tregs. In a larger cohort of fewer than 25 breast cancer patients, a single TRBV12-4/TRBJ1-2 rearrangement was sequenced in tumor Tregs and in blood Treg, naive and memory CD4+ cells. Ficoll density gradient centrifugation was used to isolate mononuclear cells from either lymph nodes or around 51 ml of peripheral blood. FACS confirmed that the sorted cell populations were more than 90% pure. Receptor amplification or capture employed multiplex PCR. Sequenced using an Ion Torrent PGM. Adaptor-ligated barcode primers were used to amplify TRBV12-4/TRBJ1-2 clonotypes in the roughly 24-patient analysis. The Ion Personal Genome Machine system was used to sequence the TRBV12-4/TRBJ1-2 amplicons from the approximately 25-patient cohort. For the original study's pipeline: For each of nine subset-tissue groups, sequencing data from the five patients were combined, and the groups were compared by unsupervised clustering of TCR gene usage. The Morisita-Horn index was used to calculate repertoire similarity, with shared sequences weighted by how much each contributed to each repertoire. Clones were called with MiXCR by TCRdb after fastp trimmed the public reads at Q25, and only in-frame beta chains were retained. One record per CDR3 amino acid sequence lists the most common genes and DNA. V and J calls and clone size were set by TCRdb, not the authors. This sample lists about 440 distinct CDR3 sequences; around a fifth were detected once. About a third of the sample is in the top ten clones.

Deletion took 6 bases off V and 1 base off J, with a span of 12 bases between the germline ends. The CDR3 measures 14 amino acids from cysteine to phenylalanine. Just CDR3 DNA is preserved here, 42 bases in frame from base 1. For this clonotype: What this receptor recognizes is not known. No much larger clonotype is one base removed from it; base qualities were not supplied.

Sequenced sample: naive CD4+ T cells sorted from blood. This specimen's cell subset or site label, per the study, means: naive CD4+ T cells, CD4+CD45RA+CD25-. The clonotype comes from a female donor with breast cancer. The sequence is built from TRBV12-3 or TRBV12-4 and TRBJ1-2; no confident D gene assignment can be made. The CDR3 region reads CASSQRVGNYGYTF. The sequenced DNA: TGTGCCAGCAGCCAGAGGGTTGGTAACTATGGCTACACCTTC.